This T cell receptor beta chain comes out of a study of tissue T cells after allogeneic stem cell transplantation. Libraries were prepared by immunoSEQ multiplex PCR; TCRdb keeps only in-frame clonotypes and omits some of them. This sample yields 25,000 to 30,000 clones, of which about 85% are seen a single time; roughly 3.5% belongs to the top ten. The clonotype comes from a woman aged 18 to 55 who later had graft-versus-host disease after an allogeneic stem cell transplant. This material consisted of blood, taken before transplantation.

The CDR3 sequence: CASSQDQVGTEAFF. CDR3 DNA: TGCGCCAGCAGCCAAGATCAGGTGGGCACTGAAGCTTTCTTT. This chain uses TRBV4-3 with TRBJ1-1; the D is unclear. Per the germline V gene, CDR1 is LGHNA and CDR2 is YSLEER. Trimming removed 0 bases at V and 4 bases at J, with 9 bases between. This CDR3 contains 14 residues.